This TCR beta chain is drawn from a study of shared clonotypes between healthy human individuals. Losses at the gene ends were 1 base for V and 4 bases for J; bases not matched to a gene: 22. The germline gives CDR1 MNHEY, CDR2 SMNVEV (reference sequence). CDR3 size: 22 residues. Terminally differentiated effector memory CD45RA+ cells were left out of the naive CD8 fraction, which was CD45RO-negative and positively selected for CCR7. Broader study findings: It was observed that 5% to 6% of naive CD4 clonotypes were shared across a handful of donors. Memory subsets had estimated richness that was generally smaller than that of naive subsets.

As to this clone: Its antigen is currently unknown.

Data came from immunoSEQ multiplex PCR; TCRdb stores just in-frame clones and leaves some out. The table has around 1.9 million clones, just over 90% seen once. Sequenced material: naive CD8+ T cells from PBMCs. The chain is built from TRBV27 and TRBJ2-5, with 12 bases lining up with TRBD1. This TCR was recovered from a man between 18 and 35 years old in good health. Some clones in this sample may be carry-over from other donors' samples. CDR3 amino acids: CASSLWDRGLQREGPKAETQYF. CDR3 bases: TGTGCCAGCAGTTTATGGGACAGGGGGCTTCAGCGGGAGGGCCCGAAGGCAGAGACCCAGTACTTC.